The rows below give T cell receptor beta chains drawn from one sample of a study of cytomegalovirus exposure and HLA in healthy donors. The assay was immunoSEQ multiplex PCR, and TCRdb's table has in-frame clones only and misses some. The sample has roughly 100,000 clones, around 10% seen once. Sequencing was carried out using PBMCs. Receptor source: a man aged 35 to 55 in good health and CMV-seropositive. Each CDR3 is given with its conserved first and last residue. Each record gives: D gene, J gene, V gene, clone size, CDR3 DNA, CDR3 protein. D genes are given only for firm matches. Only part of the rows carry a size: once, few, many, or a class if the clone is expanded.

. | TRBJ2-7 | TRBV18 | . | TGTGCCAGCTCTGCCCTAGACGAGCAGTACTTC | CASSALDEQYF
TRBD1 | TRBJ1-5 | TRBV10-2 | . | TGCGCCAGCAGTGAGTCGACAGGGGGCTTTCAGCCCCAGCATTTT | CASSESTGGFQPQHF
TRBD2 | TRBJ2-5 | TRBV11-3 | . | TGTGCCAGCAGCTCCAAGCGGGAGGGAGAGACCCAGTACTTC | CASSSKREGETQYF
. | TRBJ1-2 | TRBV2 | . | TGTGCCAGCAGTGAATGGGCAGATAACTATGGCTACACCTTC | CASSEWADNYGYTF
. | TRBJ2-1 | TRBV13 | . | TGTGCCAGCAGCTTAAGAGGGATTAGCAATGAGCAGTTCTTC | CASSLRGISNEQFF
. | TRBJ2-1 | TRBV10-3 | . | TGTGCCATCAGGGCGAACGGCCTAGCAAACAATGAGCAGTTCTTC | CAIRANGLANNEQFF
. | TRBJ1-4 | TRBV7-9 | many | TGTGCCAGCAGCTTAAGGAGGGAGAATGAAAAACTGTTTTTT | CASSLRRENEKLFF
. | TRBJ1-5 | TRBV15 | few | TGTGCCACCAGCAGAGGGTTAGCAGAGAATCAGCCCCAGCATTTT | CATSRGLAENQPQHF
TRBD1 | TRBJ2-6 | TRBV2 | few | TGTGCCAGCAGTGACAGAGGGACAGGGAGCTCTGGGGCCAACGTCCTGACTTTC | CASSDRGTGSSGANVLTF
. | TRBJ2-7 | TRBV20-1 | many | TGCAGTGCTAGAGACAACTACGAGCAGTACTTC | CSARDNYEQYF
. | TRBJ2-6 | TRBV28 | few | TGTGCCAGCAGTTTTTTTTACTCTGGGGCCAACGTCCTGACTTTC | CASSFFYSGANVLTF
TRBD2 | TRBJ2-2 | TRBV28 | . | TGTGCCAGCAGTTTAACGCGGGGGGCTAGCTCCGGGGAGCTGTTTTTT | CASSLTRGASSGELFF
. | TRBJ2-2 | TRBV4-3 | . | TGCGCCAGCAGCCAAGTTCGTGAGGGAGGCGGGGAGCTGTTTTTT | CASSQVREGGGELFF
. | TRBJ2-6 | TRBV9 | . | TGTGCCAGCAGCGTGACGTCGGGGTACGGGGCCAACGTCCTGACTTTC | CASSVTSGYGANVLTF
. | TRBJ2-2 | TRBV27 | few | TGTGCCAGCAGTCGGCAGGGCGCCGGGGAGCTGTTTTTT | CASSRQGAGELFF
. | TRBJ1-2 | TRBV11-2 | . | TGTGCCAGCAGCTTAGAAAGAGGGGGGGGCTCTAACTATGGCTACACCTTC | CASSLERGGGSNYGYTF
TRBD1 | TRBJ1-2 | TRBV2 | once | TGTGCCAGCAGCGTGGACAGGGATGGCTACACCTTC | CASSVDRDGYTF
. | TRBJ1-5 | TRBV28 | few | TGTGCCAGCAGTTTTTCACGCGTCGATCAGCCCCAGCATTTT | CASSFSRVDQPQHF
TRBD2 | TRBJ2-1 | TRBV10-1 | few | TGCGCCAGCAGTGAGGGAACTAGCGGGAAAAATGAGCAGTTCTTC | CASSEGTSGKNEQFF
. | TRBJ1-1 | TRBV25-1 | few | TGTGCCAGCATTGAGGATAGGACAGACCCCAATGAAGCTTTCTTT | CASIEDRTDPNEAFF
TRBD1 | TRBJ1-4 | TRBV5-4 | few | TGTGCCAGCAGTCCAGGGACAGGAGGGGATGAAAAACTGTTTTTT | CASSPGTGGDEKLFF
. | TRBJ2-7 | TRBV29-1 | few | TGCAGCGTTGTCCGCGGAGCTGGCGAGCAGTACTTC | CSVVRGAGEQYF
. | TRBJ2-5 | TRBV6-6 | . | TGTGCCAGCCAGGGGACACCCCAAGAGACCCAGTACTTC | CASQGTPQETQYF
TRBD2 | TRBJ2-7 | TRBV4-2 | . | TGTGCCAGCAGCCTGACTAGCGGGAGTCCCGAGCAGTACTTC | CASSLTSGSPEQYF
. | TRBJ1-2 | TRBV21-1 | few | TGTGCCAGCACAGCAAAATTAGCAGCATATGGCTACACCTTC | CASTAKLAAYGYTF
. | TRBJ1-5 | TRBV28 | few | TGTGCCAATCAGGGGAACAATCAGCCCCAGCATTTT | CANQGNNQPQHF
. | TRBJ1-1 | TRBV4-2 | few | TGTGCCAGCAGCCAAGAAACCCAAGGGGTTACTGAAGCTTTCTTT | CASSQETQGVTEAFF
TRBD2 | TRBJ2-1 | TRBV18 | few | TGTGCCAGCTCACCACCAACGGGAGGATCCTACAATGAGCAGTTCTTC | CASSPPTGGSYNEQFF
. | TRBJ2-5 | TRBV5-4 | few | TGTGCCAGCAGCTTGGGCGCAGGGTTATTGGAGACCCAGTACTTC | CASSLGAGLLETQYF
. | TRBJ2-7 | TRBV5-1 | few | TGCGCCAGCAGCTCGGACAGCTACGAGCAGTACTTC | CASSSDSYEQYF